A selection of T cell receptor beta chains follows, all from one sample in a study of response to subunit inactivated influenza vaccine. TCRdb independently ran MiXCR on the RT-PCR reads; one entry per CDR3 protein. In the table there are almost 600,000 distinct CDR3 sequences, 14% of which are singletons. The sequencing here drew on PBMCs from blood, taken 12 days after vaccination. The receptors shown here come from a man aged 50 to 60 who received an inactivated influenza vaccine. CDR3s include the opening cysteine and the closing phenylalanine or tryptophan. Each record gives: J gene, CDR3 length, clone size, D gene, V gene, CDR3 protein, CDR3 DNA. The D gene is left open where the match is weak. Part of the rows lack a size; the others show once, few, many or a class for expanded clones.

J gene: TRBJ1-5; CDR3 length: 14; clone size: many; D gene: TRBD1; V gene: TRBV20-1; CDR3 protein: CSARERQGGQPQHF; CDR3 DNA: TGCAGTGCTAGAGAACGACAGGGAGGCCAGCCCCAGCATTTT
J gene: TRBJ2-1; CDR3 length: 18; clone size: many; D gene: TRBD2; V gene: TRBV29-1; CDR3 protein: CSVAKRPGLAGVPNEQFF; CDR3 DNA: TGCAGCGTTGCTAAAAGACCGGGACTAGCGGGAGTACCCAATGAGCAGTTCTTC
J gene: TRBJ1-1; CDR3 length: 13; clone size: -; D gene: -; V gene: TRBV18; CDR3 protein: CASSGLPNTEAFF; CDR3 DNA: TGTGCCAGCTCCGGACTGCCGAACACTGAAGCTTTCTTT
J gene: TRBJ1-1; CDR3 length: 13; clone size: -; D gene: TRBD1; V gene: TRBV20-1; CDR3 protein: CSAGTGANTEAFF; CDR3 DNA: TGCAGTGCAGGGACAGGGGCGAACACTGAAGCTTTCTTT
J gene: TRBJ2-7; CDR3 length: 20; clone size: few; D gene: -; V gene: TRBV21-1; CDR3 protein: CASSNRGPHVAEESSYEQYF; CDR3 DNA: TGTGCCAGCAGCAACCGGGGCCCCCACGTAGCGGAGGAGAGCTCCTACGAGCAGTACTTC
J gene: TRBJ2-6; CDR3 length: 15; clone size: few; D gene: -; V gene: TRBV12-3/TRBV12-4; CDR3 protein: CASGPRSSGANVLTF; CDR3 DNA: TGTGCCAGCGGCCCTCGGAGTTCTGGGGCCAACGTCCTGACTTTC
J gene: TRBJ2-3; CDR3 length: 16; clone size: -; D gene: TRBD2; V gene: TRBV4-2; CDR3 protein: CASSQDPGGRTDTQYF; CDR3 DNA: TGTGCCAGCAGCCAAGATCCGGGGGGGCGCACAGATACGCAGTATTTT
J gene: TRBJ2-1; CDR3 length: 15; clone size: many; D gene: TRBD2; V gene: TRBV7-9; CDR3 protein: CASSILAGAYNEQFF; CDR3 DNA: TGTGCCAGCAGCATACTAGCGGGAGCTTACAATGAGCAGTTCTTC
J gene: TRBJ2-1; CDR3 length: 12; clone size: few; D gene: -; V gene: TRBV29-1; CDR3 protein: CSAAPASNEQFF; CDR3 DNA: TGCAGCGCCGCGCCCGCCAGCAATGAGCAGTTCTTC
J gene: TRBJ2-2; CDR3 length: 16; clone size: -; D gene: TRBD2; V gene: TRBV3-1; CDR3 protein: CASSPGAGRATGELFF; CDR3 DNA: TGTGCCAGCAGCCCCGGAGCGGGGAGGGCCACCGGGGAGCTGTTTTTT
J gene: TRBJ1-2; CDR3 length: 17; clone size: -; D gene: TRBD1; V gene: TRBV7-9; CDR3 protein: CASRPMRGRTEFYGYTF; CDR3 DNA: TGTGCCAGCAGACCGATGAGGGGGCGGACAGAGTTTTATGGCTACACCTTC
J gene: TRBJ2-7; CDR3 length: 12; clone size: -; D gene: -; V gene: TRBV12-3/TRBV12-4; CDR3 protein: CASSPGGSQEYF; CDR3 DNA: TGTGCCAGCAGCCCAGGTGGCAGCCAGGAGTACTTC
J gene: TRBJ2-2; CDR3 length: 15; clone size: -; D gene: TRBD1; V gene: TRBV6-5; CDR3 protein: CASSYDRGRAGELFF; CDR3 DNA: TGTGCCAGCAGTTACGACAGGGGGCGTGCCGGGGAGCTGTTTTTT
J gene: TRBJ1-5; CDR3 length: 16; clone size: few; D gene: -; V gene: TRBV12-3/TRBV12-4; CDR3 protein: CASSLPLGMGNQPQHF; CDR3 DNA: TGTGCCAGCAGTTTACCCCTAGGGATGGGCAATCAGCCCCAGCATTTT
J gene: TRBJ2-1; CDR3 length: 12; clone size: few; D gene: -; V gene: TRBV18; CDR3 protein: CASSPLSNEQFF; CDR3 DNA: TGTGCCAGCTCACCACTAAGCAATGAGCAGTTCTTC
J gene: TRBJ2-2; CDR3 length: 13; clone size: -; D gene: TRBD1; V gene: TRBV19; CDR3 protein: CASSRQGNGELFF; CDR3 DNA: TGTGCCAGTAGTCGACAGGGAAACGGGGAGCTGTTTTTT
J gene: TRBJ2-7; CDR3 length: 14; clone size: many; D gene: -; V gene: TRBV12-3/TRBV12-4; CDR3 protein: CASSLLQGSYEQYF; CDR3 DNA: TGTGCCAGCAGTCTCCTACAGGGTTCCTACGAGCAGTACTTC
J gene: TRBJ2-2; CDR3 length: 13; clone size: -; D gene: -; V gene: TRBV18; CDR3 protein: CASSPRRSGELFF; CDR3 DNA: TGTGCCAGCTCACCCAGAAGAAGCGGGGAGCTGTTTTTT
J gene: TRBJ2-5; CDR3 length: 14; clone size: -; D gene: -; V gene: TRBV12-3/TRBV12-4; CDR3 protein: CASGPDRNQETQYF; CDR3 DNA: TGTGCCAGCGGTCCGGACAGAAACCAAGAGACCCAGTACTTC
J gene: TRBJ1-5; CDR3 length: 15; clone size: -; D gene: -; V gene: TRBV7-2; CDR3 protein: CASSLEIQGGQPQHF; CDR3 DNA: TGTGCCAGCAGCTTAGAAATACAGGGAGGTCAGCCCCAGCATTTT
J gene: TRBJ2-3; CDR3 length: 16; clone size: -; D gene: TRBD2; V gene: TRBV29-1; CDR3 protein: CSVAAASGGDPDTQYF; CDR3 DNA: TGCAGCGTTGCCGCGGCGAGCGGGGGGGACCCGGATACGCAGTATTTT
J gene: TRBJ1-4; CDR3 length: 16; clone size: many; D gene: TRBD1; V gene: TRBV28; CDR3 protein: CASSLVGTATNEKLFF; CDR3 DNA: TGTGCCAGCAGTTTAGTGGGGACAGCGACTAATGAAAAACTGTTTTTT
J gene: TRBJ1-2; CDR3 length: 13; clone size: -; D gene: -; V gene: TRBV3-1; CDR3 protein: CASSQAVNYGYTF; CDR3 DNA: TGTGCCAGCAGCCAAGCAGTAAACTATGGCTACACCTTC